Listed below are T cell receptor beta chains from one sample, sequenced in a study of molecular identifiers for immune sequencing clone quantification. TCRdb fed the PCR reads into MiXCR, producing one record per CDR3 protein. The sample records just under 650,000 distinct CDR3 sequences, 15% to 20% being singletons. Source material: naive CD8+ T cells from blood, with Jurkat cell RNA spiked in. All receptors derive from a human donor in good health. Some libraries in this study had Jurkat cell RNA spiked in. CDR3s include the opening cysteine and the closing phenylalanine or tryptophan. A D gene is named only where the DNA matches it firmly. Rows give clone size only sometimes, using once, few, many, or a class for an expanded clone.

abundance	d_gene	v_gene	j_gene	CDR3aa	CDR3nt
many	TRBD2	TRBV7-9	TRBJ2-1	CASSTNTGTSDRTEQFF	TGTGCCAGCAGCACCAACACCGGGACTAGCGATCGTACTGAGCAGTTCTTC
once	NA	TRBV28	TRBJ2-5	CARSLPPRAQWPQYF	TGTGCCCGTAGTTTACCCCCCCGGGCCCAGTGGCCCCAGTACTTC
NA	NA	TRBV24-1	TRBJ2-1	CATSDQYNEQPF	TGTGCCACCAGTGATCAGTACAATGAGCAGCCCTTC
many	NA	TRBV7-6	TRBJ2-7	CASSLLDSSYEQYF	TGTGCCAGCAGCCTCCTGGACAGTTCCTACGAGCAGTACTTC
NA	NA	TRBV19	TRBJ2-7	CASSIDTSRYYEQYF	TGTGCCAGTAGTATAGATACTAGCAGATACTACGAGCAGTACTTC
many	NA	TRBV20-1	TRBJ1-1	CSARDGEVVTEAFF	TGCAGTGCTAGAGATGGGGAGGTCGTTACTGAAGCTTTCTTT
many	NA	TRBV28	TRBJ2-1	CASSFRGFVTNSYNEQFF	TGTGCCAGCAGTTTTCGGGGATTTGTAACCAACTCCTACAATGAGCAGTTCTTC
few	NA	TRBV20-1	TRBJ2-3	CSARDWGVSTDTQYF	TGCAGTGCTAGAGATTGGGGGGTTAGCACAGATACGCAGTATTTT
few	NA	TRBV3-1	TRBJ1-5	CASSQDTLGNQPQHF	TGTGCCAGCAGCCAAGATACGTTAGGCAATCAGCCCCAGCATTTT
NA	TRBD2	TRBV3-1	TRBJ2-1	CASSQDTSGLDNEQFF	TGTGCCAGCAGCCAAGATACTAGCGGGCTGGACAATGAGCAGTTCTTC
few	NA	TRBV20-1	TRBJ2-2	CSARDAGSRLVNTGELFF	TGCAGTGCTAGAGACGCGGGCTCCCGACTAGTGAACACCGGGGAGCTGTTTTTT
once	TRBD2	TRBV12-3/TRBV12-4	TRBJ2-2	CASSQNYGTSGTGELVF	TGTGCCAGCAGTCAAAACTATGGGACTAGCGGCACCGGGGAGCTGGTTTTT
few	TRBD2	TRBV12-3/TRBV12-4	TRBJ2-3	CASRESSGRSTDTQYF	TGTGCCAGCAGGGAGAGTAGCGGGAGAAGCACAGATACGCAGTATTTT
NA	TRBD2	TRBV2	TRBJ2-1	CASRETSKARDNEQFF	TGTGCCAGCAGGGAGACTAGCAAGGCGCGCGACAATGAGCAGTTCTTC
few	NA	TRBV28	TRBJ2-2	CASSLEQLANTGELFF	TGTGCCAGCAGTTTAGAGCAACTTGCGAACACCGGGGAGCTGTTTTTT